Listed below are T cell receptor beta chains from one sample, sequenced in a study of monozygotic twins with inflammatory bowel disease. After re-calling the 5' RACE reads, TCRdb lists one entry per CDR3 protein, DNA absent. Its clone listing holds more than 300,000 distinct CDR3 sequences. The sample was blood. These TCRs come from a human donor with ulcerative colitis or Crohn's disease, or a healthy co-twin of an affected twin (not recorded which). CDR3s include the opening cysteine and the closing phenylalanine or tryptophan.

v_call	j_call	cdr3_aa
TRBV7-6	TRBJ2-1	CASSPRGKWHNEQFF
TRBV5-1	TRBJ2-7	CASTPTSGSYEQYF
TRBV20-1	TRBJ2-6	CSARDWLRTSGESSGANVLTF
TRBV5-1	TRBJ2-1	CASSPDPSGSGNEQFF
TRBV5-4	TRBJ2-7	CASSFRVSMSEQYF
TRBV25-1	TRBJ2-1	CATFGPAGFEQFF
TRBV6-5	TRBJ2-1	CASSYMRGGGEQFF
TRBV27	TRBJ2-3	CASSLSSARADTQYF
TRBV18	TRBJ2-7	CASSPGQGTYEQYF
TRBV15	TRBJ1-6	CATSRGSGNPPLHF
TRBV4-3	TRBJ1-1	CASSQDRGDEAFF
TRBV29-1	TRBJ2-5	CSSPLGGPRDGTQYF
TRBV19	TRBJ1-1	CASSVRGPGTEAFF
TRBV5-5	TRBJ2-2	CASRHGGQGRDTGELFF
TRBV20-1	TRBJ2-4	CSASAKNIQYF
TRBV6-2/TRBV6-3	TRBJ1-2	CASREPLYGYTF
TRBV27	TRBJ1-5	CASSPLTGGNQPQHF
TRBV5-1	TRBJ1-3	CASSYGQTSGNTIYF
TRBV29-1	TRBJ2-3	CSVGSPNLAGARTDTQYF
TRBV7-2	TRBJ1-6	CASSPQTRMGSPLHF
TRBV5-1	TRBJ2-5	CASSLVTSGTRETQYF
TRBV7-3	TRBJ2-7	CASSQWGTYLLGEQYF
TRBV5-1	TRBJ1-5	CASRRGRASNQPQHF